This is a list of T cell receptor beta chains from one sample in a study of blood T cell repertoires in COVID-19. This table comes from immunoSEQ multiplex PCR, and its TCRdb copy is limited to in-frame clones, with some not included. The sample records about 49,000 clones, about 85% being singletons. Sequencing input: peripheral blood. These receptors all come from a human donor in a cohort sampled during active COVID-19. Each CDR3 is given with its conserved first and last residue. The order of the fields is J gene, V gene, clone size, D gene, CDR3 protein, CDR3 DNA. A D gene is named only where the DNA matches it firmly. Clone size is shown for a subset of rows, as once, few, many or a class of expanded clone.

>TRBJ1-4|TRBV6-5|NA|NA
CASSDQRQLNEKLFF
TGTGCCAGCAGCGACCAGAGGCAGCTTAATGAAAAACTGTTTTTT
>TRBJ1-2|TRBV11-2|NA|TRBD1
CASSSPGRKQGRHYGYTF
TGTGCCAGCAGCTCTCCGGGCCGGAAACAGGGGCGTCACTATGGCTACACCTTC
>TRBJ1-5|TRBV2|NA|TRBD1
CASRGTGGNQPQHF
TGTGCCAGCAGGGGTACAGGGGGCAATCAGCCCCAGCATTTT
>TRBJ2-4|TRBV19|once|NA
CASSIDPGRGNIQYF
TGTGCCAGTAGTATAGATCCAGGCAGGGGAAACATTCAGTACTTC
>TRBJ1-4|TRBV6-1|NA|TRBD1
CASSVGTGAGGEKLFF
TGTGCCAGCAGTGTGGGGACAGGGGCCGGTGGTGAAAAACTGTTTTTT
>TRBJ1-5|TRBV12-5|few|NA
CASGPGQFNQPQHF
TGTGCTAGTGGCCCCGGACAGTTCAATCAGCCCCAGCATTTT
>TRBJ1-5|TRBV19|NA|NA
CASSKQYSNQPQHF
TGTGCCAGTAGTAAACAGTATAGCAATCAGCCCCAGCATTTT
>TRBJ2-7|TRBV7-9|NA|TRBD2
CASSSELVLAGDEQYF
TGTGCCAGCAGCTCCGAGCTCGTACTAGCGGGTGACGAGCAGTACTTC
>TRBJ1-2|TRBV12-3/TRBV12-4|NA|TRBD1
CASSLTGLGGYTF
TGTGCCAGCAGTCTGACAGGGTTAGGTGGCTACACCTTC
>TRBJ2-1|TRBV5-3|NA|NA
CARSRLLREALNEQFF
TGTGCCAGAAGCCGTCTTCTGCGGGAAGCCCTCAATGAGCAGTTCTTC
>TRBJ1-2|TRBV4-3|NA|NA
CASSPYGTPSSYTF
TGCGCCAGCAGCCCCTACGGGACACCGAGTAGCTACACCTTC
>TRBJ2-2|TRBV7-9|NA|TRBD2
CASSRLAATGELFF
TGTGCCAGCAGCCGACTAGCAGCCACCGGGGAGCTGTTTTTT
>TRBJ2-4|TRBV6-2/TRBV6-3|NA|TRBD1
CASSWDRSNIQYF
TGTGCCAGCAGTTGGGACAGGTCAAACATTCAGTACTTC
>TRBJ2-1|TRBV4-1|NA|TRBD2
CASSQTPGLGYNEQFF
TGCGCCAGCAGCCAAACTCCGGGACTAGGTTACAATGAGCAGTTCTTC
>TRBJ2-3|TRBV6-2/TRBV6-3|NA|NA
CASSYSKDSRDTQYF
TGTGCCAGCAGTTACTCGAAGGACAGTCGAGATACGCAGTATTTT
>TRBJ2-1|TRBV12-3/TRBV12-4|NA|NA
CASSLGSREFF
TGTGCCAGCAGTTTGGGATCCAGGGAGTTCTTC
>TRBJ2-5|TRBV27|NA|NA
CASRRNSRETQYF
TGTGCCAGCAGGAGAAACTCGAGAGAGACCCAGTACTTC
>TRBJ1-5|TRBV10-2|NA|NA
CASSVAGHSNQPQHF
TGCGCCAGCAGTGTTGCAGGGCATAGCAATCAGCCCCAGCATTTT
>TRBJ1-1|TRBV4-3|NA|NA
CASSRTQGNTEAFF
TGCGCCAGCAGCCGGACCCAGGGGAACACTGAAGCTTTCTTT
>TRBJ2-4|TRBV19|NA|NA
CASQQGAKNIQYF
TGTGCCAGTCAACAGGGAGCCAAAAACATTCAGTACTTC
>TRBJ1-2|TRBV30|NA|NA
CAWSAQGYGYTF
TGTGCCTGGAGCGCACAGGGTTATGGCTACACCTTC
>TRBJ2-3|TRBV19|NA|TRBD2
CASKGRALGPDTQYF
TGTGCCAGTAAGGGGAGGGCCTTGGGTCCAGATACGCAGTATTTT
>TRBJ2-5|TRBV20-1|NA|TRBD2
CSASWGGTYQETQYF
TGCAGTGCTAGTTGGGGGGGGACCTACCAAGAGACCCAGTACTTC
>TRBJ1-6|TRBV6-5|NA|NA
CASSLSPGDSPLHF
TGTGCCAGCAGTCTCAGCCCAGGGGATTCACCCCTCCACTTT
>TRBJ1-2|TRBV4-2|NA|NA
CASSQDIGQGYGYTF
TGTGCCAGCAGCCAAGATATAGGGCAGGGGTATGGCTACACCTTC
>TRBJ2-7|TRBV28|NA|NA
CASSLNRPSYEQYF
TGTGCCAGCAGTTTGAACAGACCCTCCTACGAGCAGTACTTC
>TRBJ1-1|TRBV3-1/TRBV3-2|NA|NA
CASSRTTTEAFF
TGTGCCAGCAGCCGGACTACAACTGAAGCTTTCTTT
>TRBJ2-7|TRBV30|NA|NA
CAWSPEVEQYF
TGTGCCTGGAGCCCCGAGGTCGAGCAGTACTTC
>TRBJ1-1|TRBV11-1|NA|TRBD1
CASSHYRGRTEAFF
TGTGCCAGCAGCCATTACAGGGGGCGGACTGAAGCTTTCTTT
>TRBJ2-3|TRBV6-2/TRBV6-3|once|NA
CASSPTVFASTDTQYF
TGTGCCAGCAGTCCGACAGTTTTTGCTAGCACAGATACGCAGTATTTT
>TRBJ2-3|TRBV24-1|once|TRBD1
CATSDSGTGVSTDTQYF
TGTGCCACCAGTGATTCTGGGACAGGGGTTAGCACAGATACGCAGTATTTT